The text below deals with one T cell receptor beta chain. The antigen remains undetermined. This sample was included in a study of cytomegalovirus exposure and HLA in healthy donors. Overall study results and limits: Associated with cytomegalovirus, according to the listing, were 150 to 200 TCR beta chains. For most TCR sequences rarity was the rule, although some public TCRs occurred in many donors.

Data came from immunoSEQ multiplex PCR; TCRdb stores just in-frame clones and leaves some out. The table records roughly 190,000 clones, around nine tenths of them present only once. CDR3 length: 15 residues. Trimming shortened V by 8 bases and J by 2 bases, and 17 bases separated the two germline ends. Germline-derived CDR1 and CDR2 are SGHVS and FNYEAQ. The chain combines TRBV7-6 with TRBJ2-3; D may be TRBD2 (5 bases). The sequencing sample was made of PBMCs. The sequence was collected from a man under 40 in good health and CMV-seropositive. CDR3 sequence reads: CASGNERTSTDTQYF. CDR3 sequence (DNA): TGTGCCAGCGGCAACGAGCGGACCTCCACAGATACGCAGTATTTT.